These T cell receptor beta chains were read from a single sample in a study of cytomegalovirus exposure and HLA in healthy donors. Profiling relied on immunoSEQ multiplex PCR, and the TCRdb table lists in-frame clones only, not all of them. Of hundreds of thousands of clones in the sample, about nine tenths were seen once. The sequenced material came from PBMCs. These receptors came from a woman aged 18-29 years in good health and CMV-seronegative. CDR3s include the opening cysteine and the closing phenylalanine or tryptophan. Each record gives: CDR3 length, V gene, D gene, clone size, J gene, CDR3 protein, CDR3 DNA. A D gene is named only where the DNA matches it firmly. A row's size may be missing; if present it is once, few, many or a size class.

>15|TRBV4-1|TRBD1|.|TRBJ2-1
CASSQEYRGGSEQFF
TGCGCCAGCAGCCAAGAATACAGGGGCGGCAGCGAGCAGTTCTTC
>15|TRBV27|.|.|TRBJ1-5
CASRQEGTANQPQHF
TGTGCCAGTCGGCAGGAGGGTACGGCCAATCAGCCCCAGCATTTT
>14|TRBV25-1|TRBD2|.|TRBJ2-3
CASTISGGTDTQYF
TGTGCCAGCACAATTAGCGGGGGCACAGATACGCAGTATTTT
>19|TRBV28|TRBD1|.|TRBJ1-4
CASSFRYLKRGRANEKLFF
TGTGCCAGCAGCTTCCGGTATCTTAAAAGGGGGCGAGCTAATGAAAAACTGTTTTTT
>16|TRBV30|TRBD2|.|TRBJ2-3
CAWSAGLAGYTDTQYF
TGTGCCTGGAGTGCAGGACTAGCGGGATACACAGATACGCAGTATTTT
>13|TRBV6-6|.|.|TRBJ1-5
CASSYGGIRPQHF
TGTGCCAGCAGTTACGGGGGGATCCGGCCCCAGCATTTT
>13|TRBV29-1|.|.|TRBJ1-1
CSVEQGVNTEAFF
TGCAGCGTTGAACAGGGCGTGAACACTGAAGCTTTCTTT
>13|TRBV15|.|.|TRBJ2-7
CATSRGGSREQYF
TGTGCCACCAGCAGAGGGGGCTCGAGGGAGCAGTACTTC
>15|TRBV5-1|.|.|TRBJ2-5
CASSLEGRGEETQYF
TGCGCCAGCAGCTTGGAGGGCAGGGGGGAAGAGACCCAGTACTTC
>18|TRBV27|TRBD2|.|TRBJ2-1
CASSDQLAGETPYNEQFF
TGTGCCAGCAGTGATCAACTAGCGGGAGAAACTCCTTACAATGAGCAGTTCTTC
>18|TRBV28|TRBD2|.|TRBJ2-3
CASSSFPGLAGEGDTQYF
TGTGCCAGCAGTAGCTTCCCGGGACTAGCGGGGGAGGGAGATACGCAGTATTTT
>13|TRBV29-1|.|.|TRBJ1-4
CSVEVGAAEKLFF
TGCAGCGTTGAAGTCGGAGCAGCAGAAAAACTGTTTTTT
>15|TRBV6-5|TRBD1|.|TRBJ1-2
CASSSMTGDGYGYTF
TGTGCCAGCAGTTCCATGACAGGGGATGGCTATGGCTACACCTTC
>14|TRBV2|.|few|TRBJ2-7
CASMTVQRTYEQYF
TGTGCCAGCATGACGGTCCAGAGGACCTACGAGCAGTACTTC
>16|TRBV19|TRBD2|.|TRBJ2-1
CASSGTSAAAYNEQFF
TGTGCCAGTAGTGGGACTAGCGCGGCCGCCTACAATGAGCAGTTCTTC
>13|TRBV7-2|TRBD2|.|TRBJ2-2
CARAGGNTGELFF
TGTGCCAGAGCGGGGGGAAACACCGGGGAGCTGTTTTTT